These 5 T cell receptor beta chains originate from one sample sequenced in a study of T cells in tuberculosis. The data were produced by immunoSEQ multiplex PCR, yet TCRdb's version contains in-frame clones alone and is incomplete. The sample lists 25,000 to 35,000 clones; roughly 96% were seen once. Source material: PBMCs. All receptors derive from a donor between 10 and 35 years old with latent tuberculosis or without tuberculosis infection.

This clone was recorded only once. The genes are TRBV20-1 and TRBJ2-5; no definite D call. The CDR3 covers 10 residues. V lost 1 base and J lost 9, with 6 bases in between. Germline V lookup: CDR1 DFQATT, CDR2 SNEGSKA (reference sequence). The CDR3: CSARAPPQYF. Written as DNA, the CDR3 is TGCAGTGCTAGAGCCCCTCCCCAGTACTTC.

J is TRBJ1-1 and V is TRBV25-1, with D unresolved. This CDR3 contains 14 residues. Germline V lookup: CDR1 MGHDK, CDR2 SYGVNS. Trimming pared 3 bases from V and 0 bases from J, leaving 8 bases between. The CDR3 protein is CASSDEGMNTEAFF. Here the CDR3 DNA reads TGTGCCAGCAGTGACGAGGGTATGAACACTGAAGCTTTCTTT.

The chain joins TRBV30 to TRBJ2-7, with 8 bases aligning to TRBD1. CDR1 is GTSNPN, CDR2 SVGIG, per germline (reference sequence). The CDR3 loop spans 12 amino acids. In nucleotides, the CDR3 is TGTGCAACGGACAGGGAAGGGTACGAGCAGTACTTC. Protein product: CATDREGYEQYF.

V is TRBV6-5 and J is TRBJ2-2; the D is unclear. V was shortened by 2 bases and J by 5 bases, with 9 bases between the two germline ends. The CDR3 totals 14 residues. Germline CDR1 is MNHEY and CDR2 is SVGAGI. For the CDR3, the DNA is TGTGCCAGCAGTTACGGGCCGTTGACCGGGGAGCTGTTTTTT. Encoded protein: CASSYGPLTGELFF.

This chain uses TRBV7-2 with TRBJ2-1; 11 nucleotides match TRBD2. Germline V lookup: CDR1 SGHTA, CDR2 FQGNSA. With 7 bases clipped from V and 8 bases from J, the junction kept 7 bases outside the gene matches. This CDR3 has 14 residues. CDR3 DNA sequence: TGTGCCAGCATCTACAGACTAGCGGGGTATGAGCAGTTCTTC. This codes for CASIYRLAGYEQFF.